Sequencing of this TCR beta chain was carried out in a study of cytotoxic CD8 clonotypes in ibrutinib-treated CLL. Findings and limits, study-wide: At progression, clonality fell back toward baseline after rising at ibrutinib response. Baseline clonality was higher than in age-matched healthy donors and moved in step with circulating CD8+ T-cell counts. Progressing patients had sampling times that differed from those of sustained-remission patients.

Researchers set a sequencing depth target of 1 in 200,000 to 1 in 1 million T cells. Assay used: immunoSEQ multiplex PCR; TCRdb lists only in-frame clones, some missing. The sample lists 80,000 to 95,000 clones; roughly 83% were seen once. Losses at the gene ends were 1 base for V and 1 base for J; bases not matched to a gene: 4. Germline V lookup: CDR1 LNHDA, CDR2 SQIVND (reference sequence). CDR3 length: 16 amino acids. As to this clone: Its matching antigen is unknown.

The sequencing used PBMCs, collected after 12 months of ibrutinib treatment. The chain employs TRBV19 and TRBJ2-5; 9 nucleotides align to TRBD1. This TCR derives from a human donor with chronic lymphocytic leukemia. Written as DNA, the CDR3 is TGTGCCAGTAGTATAGTCTGGGACAGGGCCCAAGAGACCCAGTACTTC. This codes for CASSIVWDRAQETQYF.